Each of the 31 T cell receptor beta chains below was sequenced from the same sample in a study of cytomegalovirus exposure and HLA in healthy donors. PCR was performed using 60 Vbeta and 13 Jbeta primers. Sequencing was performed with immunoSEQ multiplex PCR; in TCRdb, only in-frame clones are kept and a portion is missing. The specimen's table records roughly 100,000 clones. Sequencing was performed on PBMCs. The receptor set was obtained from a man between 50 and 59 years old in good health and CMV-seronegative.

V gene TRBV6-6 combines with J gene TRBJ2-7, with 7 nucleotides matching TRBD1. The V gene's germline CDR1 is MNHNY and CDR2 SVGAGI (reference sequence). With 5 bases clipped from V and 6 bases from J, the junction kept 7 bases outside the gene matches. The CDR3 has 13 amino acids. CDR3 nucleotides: TGTGCCAGCAGTGACCGACAGGGTCGCGAGCAGTACTTC. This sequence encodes CASSDRQGREQYF.

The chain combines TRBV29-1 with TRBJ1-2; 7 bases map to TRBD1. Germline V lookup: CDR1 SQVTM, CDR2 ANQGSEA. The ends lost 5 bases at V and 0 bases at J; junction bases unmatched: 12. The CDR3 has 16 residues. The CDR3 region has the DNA TGCAGCGTTCCCCATTATGGGGGACAGTCTAACTATGGCTACACCTTC. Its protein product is CSVPHYGGQSNYGYTF.

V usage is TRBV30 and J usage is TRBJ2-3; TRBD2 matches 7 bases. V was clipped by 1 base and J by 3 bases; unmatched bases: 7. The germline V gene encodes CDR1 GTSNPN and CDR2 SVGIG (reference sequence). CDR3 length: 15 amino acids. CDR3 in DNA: TGTGCCTGGAGTGGGGGGGAGGGGTTGACAGATACGCAGTATTTT. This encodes CAWSGGEGLTDTQYF.

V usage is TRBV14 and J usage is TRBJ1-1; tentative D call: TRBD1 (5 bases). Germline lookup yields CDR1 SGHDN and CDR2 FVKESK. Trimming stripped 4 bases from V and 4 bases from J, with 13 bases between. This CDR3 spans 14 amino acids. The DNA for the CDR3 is TGTGCCAGCAGCCTCTCCTGGGGCGGCACTGAAGCTTTCTTT. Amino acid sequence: CASSLSWGGTEAFF.

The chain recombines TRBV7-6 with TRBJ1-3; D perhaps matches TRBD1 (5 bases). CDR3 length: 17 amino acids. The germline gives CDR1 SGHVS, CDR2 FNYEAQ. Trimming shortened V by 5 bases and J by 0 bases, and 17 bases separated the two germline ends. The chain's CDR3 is CASSPRTMPNSGNTIYF. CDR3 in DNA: TGTGCCAGCAGCCCAAGGACAATGCCGAACTCTGGAAACACCATATATTTT.

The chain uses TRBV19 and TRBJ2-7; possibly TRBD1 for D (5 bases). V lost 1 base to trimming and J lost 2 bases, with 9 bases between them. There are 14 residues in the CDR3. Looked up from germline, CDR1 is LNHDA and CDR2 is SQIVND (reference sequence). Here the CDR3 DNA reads TGTGCCAGTAGTATAGTTGTAGGGGCCTACGAGCAGTACTTC. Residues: CASSIVVGAYEQYF. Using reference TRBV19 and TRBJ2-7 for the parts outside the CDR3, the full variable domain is DGGITQSPKYLFRKEGQNVTLSCEQNLNHDAMYWYRQDPGQGLRLIYYSQIVNDFQKGDIAEGYSVSREKKESFPLTVTSAQKNPTAFYLCASSIVVGAYEQYFGPGTRLTVT.

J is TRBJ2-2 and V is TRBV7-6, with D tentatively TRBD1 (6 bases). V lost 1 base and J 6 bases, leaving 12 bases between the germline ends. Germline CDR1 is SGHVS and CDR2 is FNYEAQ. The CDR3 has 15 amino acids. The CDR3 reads CASSLDTGYAGELFF. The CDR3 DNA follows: TGTGCCAGCAGCTTAGATACAGGGTATGCCGGGGAGCTGTTTTTT.

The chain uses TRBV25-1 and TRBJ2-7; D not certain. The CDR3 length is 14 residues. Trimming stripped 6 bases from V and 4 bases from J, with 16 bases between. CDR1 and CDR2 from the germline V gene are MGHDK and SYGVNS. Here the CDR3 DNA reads TGTGCCAGCAGCGTCGGTCCGAGTACTTACGAGCAGTACTTC. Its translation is CASSVGPSTYEQYF.

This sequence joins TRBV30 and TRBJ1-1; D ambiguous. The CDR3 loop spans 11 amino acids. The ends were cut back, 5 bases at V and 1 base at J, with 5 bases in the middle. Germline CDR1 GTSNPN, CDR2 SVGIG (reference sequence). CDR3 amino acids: CAWVRNTEAFF. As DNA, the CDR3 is TGTGCCTGGGTCAGGAACACTGAAGCTTTCTTT.

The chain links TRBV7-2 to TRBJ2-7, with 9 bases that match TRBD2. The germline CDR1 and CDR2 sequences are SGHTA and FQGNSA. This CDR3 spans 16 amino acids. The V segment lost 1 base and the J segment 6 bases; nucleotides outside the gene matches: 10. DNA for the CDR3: TGTGCCAGCAGCTTAGGGGGCGGCGGGGGGGCCGGCGAGCAGTACTTC. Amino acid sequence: CASSLGGGGGAGEQYF.

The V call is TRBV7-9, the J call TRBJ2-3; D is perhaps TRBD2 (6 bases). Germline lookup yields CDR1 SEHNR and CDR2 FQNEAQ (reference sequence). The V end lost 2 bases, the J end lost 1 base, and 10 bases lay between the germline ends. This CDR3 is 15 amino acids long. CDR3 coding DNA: TGTGCCAGCAGCTTAAGGAGGGTGGGCACAGATACGCAGTATTTT. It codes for CASSLRRVGTDTQYF.

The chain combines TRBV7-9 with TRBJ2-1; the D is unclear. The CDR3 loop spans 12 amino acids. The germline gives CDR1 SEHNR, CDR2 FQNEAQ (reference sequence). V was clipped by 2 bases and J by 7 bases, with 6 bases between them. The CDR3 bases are TGTGCCAGCAGCTTAACTGCTAATGAGCAGTTCTTC. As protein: CASSLTANEQFF. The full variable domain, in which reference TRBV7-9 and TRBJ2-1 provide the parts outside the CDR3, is DTGVSQNPRHKITKRGQNVTFRCDPISEHNRLYWYRQTLGQGPEFLTYFQNEAQLEKSRLLSDRFSAERPKGSFSTLEIQRTEQGDSAMYLCASSLTANEQFFGPGTRLTVL.

CDR3: CASSVTGANEKLFF. The CDR3 DNA reads TGTGCCAGCAGCGTCACAGGGGCGAATGAAAAACTGTTTTTT. This chain links TRBV9 with TRBJ1-4, with 7 bases aligning to TRBD1. CDR1 is SGDLS and CDR2 is YYNGEE in the germline V gene. J gave up 5 bases and V 2 bases, and 3 bases lay outside the gene matches. CDR3 length: 14 amino acids.

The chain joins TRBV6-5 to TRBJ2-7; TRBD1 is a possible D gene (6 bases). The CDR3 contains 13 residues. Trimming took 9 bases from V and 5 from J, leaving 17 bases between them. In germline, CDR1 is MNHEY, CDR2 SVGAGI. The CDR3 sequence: CASGLHRADEQYF. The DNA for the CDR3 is TGTGCCAGTGGGCTCCACAGGGCGGACGAGCAGTACTTC.

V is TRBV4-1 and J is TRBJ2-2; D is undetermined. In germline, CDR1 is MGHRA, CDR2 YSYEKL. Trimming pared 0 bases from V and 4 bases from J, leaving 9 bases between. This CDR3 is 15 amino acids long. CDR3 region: CASSQDAQITGELFF. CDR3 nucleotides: TGCGCCAGCAGCCAAGATGCCCAGATCACCGGGGAGCTGTTTTTT.

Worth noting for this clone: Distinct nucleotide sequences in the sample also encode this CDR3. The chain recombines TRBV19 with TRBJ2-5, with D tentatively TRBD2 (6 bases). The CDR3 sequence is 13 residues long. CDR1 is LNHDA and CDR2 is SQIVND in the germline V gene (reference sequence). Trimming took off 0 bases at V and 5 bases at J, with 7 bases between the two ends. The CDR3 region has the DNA TGTGCCAGTAGTATAGATGGGGGGGAGACCCAGTACTTC. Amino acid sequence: CASSIDGGETQYF.

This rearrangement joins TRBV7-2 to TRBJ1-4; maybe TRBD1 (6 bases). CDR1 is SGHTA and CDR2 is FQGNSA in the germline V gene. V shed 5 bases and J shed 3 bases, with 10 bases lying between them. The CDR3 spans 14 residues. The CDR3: CASSPGAANEKLFF. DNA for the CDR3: TGTGCCAGCAGCCCAGGGGCTGCTAATGAAAAACTGTTTTTT.

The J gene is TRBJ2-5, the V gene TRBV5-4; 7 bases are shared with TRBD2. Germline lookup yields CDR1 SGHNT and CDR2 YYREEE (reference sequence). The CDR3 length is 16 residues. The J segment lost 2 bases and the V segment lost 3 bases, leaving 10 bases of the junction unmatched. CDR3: CASSSGLVGLQETQYF. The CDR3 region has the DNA TGTGCCAGCAGCTCTGGACTAGTCGGACTACAAGAGACCCAGTACTTC. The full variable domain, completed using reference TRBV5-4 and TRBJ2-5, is ETGVTQSPTHLIKTRGQQVTLRCSSQSGHNTVSWYQQALGQGPQFIFQYYREEENGRGNFPPRFSGLQFPNYSSELNVNALELDDSALYLCASSSGLVGLQETQYFGPGTRLLVL.

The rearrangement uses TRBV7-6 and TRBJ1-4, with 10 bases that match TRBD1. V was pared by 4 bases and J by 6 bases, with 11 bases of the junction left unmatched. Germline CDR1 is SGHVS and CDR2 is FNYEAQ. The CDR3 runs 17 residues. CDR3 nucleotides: TGTGCCAGCAGCTCCTACGGTTGGGGACAGGGGTATGAAAAACTGTTTTTT. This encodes CASSSYGWGQGYEKLFF.

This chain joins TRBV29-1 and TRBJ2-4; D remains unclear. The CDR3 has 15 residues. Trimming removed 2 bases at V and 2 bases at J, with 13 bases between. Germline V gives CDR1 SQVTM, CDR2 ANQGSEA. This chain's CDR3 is CSVELPLITKNIQYF. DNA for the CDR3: TGCAGCGTTGAATTACCACTCATTACCAAAAACATTCAGTACTTC.

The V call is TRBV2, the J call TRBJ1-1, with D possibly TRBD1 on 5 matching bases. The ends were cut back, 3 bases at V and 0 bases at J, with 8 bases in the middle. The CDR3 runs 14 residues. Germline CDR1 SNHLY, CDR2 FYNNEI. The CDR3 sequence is CASSEEGMNTEAFF. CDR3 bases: TGTGCCAGCAGTGAGGAGGGGATGAACACTGAAGCTTTCTTT. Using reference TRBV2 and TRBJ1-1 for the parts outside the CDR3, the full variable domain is EPEVTQTPSHQVTQMGQEVILRCVPISNHLYFYWYRQILGQKVEFLVSFYNNEISEKSEIFDDQFSVERPDGSNFTLKIRSTKLEDSAMYFCASSEEGMNTEAFFGQGTRLTVV.

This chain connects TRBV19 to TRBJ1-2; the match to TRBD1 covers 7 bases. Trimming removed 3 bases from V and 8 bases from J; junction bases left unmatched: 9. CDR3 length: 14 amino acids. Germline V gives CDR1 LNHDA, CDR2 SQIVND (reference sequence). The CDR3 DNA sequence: TGTGCCAGTAGTATGTTTGAGGGGGCGCGCGGCTACACCTTC. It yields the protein CASSMFEGARGYTF.

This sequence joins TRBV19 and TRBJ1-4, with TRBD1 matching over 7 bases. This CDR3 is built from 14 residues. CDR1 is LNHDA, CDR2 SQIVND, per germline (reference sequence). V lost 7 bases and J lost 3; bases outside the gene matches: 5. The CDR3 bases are TGTGCCAGTACCTGGACAGGCTCTAATGAAAAACTGTTTTTT. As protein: CASTWTGSNEKLFF.

The CDR3 DNA reads as TGCGCCAGCAGCCAAGCGACAAGGGGGACAGCTCCCCCCGGGGAGCTGTTTTTT. Its protein product is CASSQATRGTAPPGELFF. The rearrangement links TRBV4-1 to TRBJ2-2; TRBD1 aligns across 7 bases. This CDR3 is built from 18 residues. J was trimmed by 6 bases and V by 1 base; bases with no gene match: 14. CDR1 is MGHRA, CDR2 YSYEKL, per germline.

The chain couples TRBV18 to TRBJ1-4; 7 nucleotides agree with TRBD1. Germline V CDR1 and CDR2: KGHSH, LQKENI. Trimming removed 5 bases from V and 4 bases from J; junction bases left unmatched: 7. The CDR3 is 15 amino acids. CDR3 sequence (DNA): TGTGCCAGCTCAACACGGGACAGTAATAATGAAAAACTGTTTTTT. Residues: CASSTRDSNNEKLFF.

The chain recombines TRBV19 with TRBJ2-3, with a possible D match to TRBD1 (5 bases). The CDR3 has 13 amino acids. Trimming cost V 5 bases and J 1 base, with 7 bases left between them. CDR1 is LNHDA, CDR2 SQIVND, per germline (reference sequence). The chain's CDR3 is CASSPQGTDTQYF. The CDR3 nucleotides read TGTGCCAGTAGTCCACAGGGCACAGATACGCAGTATTTT.

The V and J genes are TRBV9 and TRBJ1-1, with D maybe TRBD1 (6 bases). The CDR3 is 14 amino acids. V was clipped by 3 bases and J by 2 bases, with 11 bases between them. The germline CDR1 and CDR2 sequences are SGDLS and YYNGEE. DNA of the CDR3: TGTGCCAGCAGCGGTGACAGGAAAAACACTGAAGCTTTCTTT. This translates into CASSGDRKNTEAFF.

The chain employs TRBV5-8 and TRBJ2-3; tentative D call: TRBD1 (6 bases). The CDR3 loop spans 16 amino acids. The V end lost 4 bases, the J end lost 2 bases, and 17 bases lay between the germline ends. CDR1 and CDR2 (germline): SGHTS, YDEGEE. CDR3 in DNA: TGTGCCAGCAGCCCTTACACAGGGAGACTCACAGATACGCAGTATTTT. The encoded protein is CASSPYTGRLTDTQYF.

This CDR3 reads CASSRDSPNQPQHF. Written as DNA, the CDR3 is TGCGCCAGCAGCCGCGACAGTCCTAATCAGCCCCAGCATTTT. The rearrangement links TRBV4-1 to TRBJ1-5; tentatively, D is TRBD1 (5 bases). The germline V gene encodes CDR1 MGHRA and CDR2 YSYEKL. V lost 4 bases, J lost 4 bases, and 11 bases lay in between. The CDR3 sequence is 14 residues long.

The CDR3 region is CASTNRAREQYF. In DNA, the CDR3 is TGTGCCAGCACCAACAGGGCTCGAGAGCAGTACTTC. The V and J genes are TRBV5-6 and TRBJ2-7, with D tentatively TRBD1 (6 bases). The CDR3 runs to 12 residues. CDR1 and CDR2 from the germline V gene are SGHDT and YYEEEE. Trimming removed 6 bases from V and 7 bases from J, with 14 bases in between. Using reference TRBV5-6 and TRBJ2-7 for the parts outside the CDR3, the full variable domain is DAGVTQSPTHLIKTRGQQVTLRCSPKSGHDTVSWYQQALGQGPQFIFQYYEEEERQRGNFPDRFSGHQFPNYSSELNVNALLLGDSALYLCASTNRAREQYFGPGTRLTVT.

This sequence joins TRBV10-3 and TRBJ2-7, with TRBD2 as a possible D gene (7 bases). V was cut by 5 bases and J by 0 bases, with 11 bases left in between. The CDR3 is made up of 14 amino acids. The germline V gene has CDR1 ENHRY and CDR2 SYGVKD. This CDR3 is CAISRGGSSYEQYF. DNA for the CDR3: TGTGCCATCAGTAGGGGGGGGAGCTCCTACGAGCAGTACTTC.